The 15 T cell receptor beta chains below all came from one sample that was sequenced in a study of T cell repertoires in cytomegalovirus infection. Via MiXCR, TCRdb re-called the reads, giving one row per CDR3 protein. The sample holds hundreds of thousands of distinct CDR3 sequences, 31% seen once. These TCRs' antigens remain unknown. Source: cultured CD8+ T cells from PBMCs, taken from culture after CMV antigen stimulation. The receptors stem from a human donor in good health (CMV status not recorded). Some clones in this sample may be carry-over from other donors' samples.

The genes are TRBV6-6 and TRBJ2-7; D not certain. Trimming took off 5 bases at V and 2 bases at J, with 10 bases between the two ends. Germline CDR1 MNHNY, CDR2 SVGAGI (reference sequence). The length of the CDR3 is 13 residues. The CDR3 bases are TGTGCCAGCAGTCCGACAACGGCCTACGAGCAGTACTTC. Residues: CASSPTTAYEQYF.

V is TRBV12-5 and J is TRBJ2-5; D not certain. Germline CDR1 LGHNT, CDR2 FRNRAP. The CDR3 has 15 amino acids. The ends were cut back, 1 base at V and 2 bases at J, with 11 bases in the middle. Written as DNA, the CDR3 is TGTGCTAGTGGTTTGGAAGACGGCGGACAAGAGACCCAGTACTTC. The encoded protein is CASGLEDGGQETQYF.

This clonotype was observed at least ten times. The chain has TRBV7-6 and TRBJ2-1; tentatively, D is TRBD1 or TRBD2 (5 bases each). The germline V gene encodes CDR1 SGHVS and CDR2 FNYEAQ. The CDR3 consists of 15 residues. V dropped 2 bases and J dropped 8 bases, with 16 bases sitting between them. The CDR3 reads CASSLRGVDWDEQFF. Written as DNA, the CDR3 is TGTGCCAGCAGCTTAAGAGGGGTAGATTGGGATGAGCAGTTCTTC.

This clonotype was seen a handful of times. The chain uses TRBV4-1 and TRBJ2-7; D not resolved. Trimming shortened V by 1 base and J by 3 bases, and 13 bases separated the two germline ends. The CDR3 is 15 residues long. Germline CDR1 is MGHRA and CDR2 is YSYEKL. This CDR3 reads CASSQVLGFRYEQYF. DNA of the CDR3: TGCGCCAGCAGCCAAGTACTTGGGTTTCGCTACGAGCAGTACTTC.

V gene TRBV7-6 combines with J gene TRBJ1-2, with TRBD1 as a possible D gene (5 bases). The CDR3 is 16 amino acids. Germline V gene sequence: CDR1 SGHVS, CDR2 FNYEAQ. V lost 1 base to trimming and J lost 0 bases, with 12 bases between them. The CDR3 DNA sequence: TGTGCCAGCAGCTTAGGACAGCCGGAATCTAACTATGGCTACACCTTC. It codes for CASSLGQPESNYGYTF.

The rearrangement joins TRBV7-2 to TRBJ1-1; possibly TRBD1 for D (6 bases). The V end lost 5 bases, the J end lost 2 bases, and 15 bases lay between the germline ends. Germline CDR1 is SGHTA and CDR2 is FQGNSA. The CDR3 is 15 residues long. CDR3 DNA sequence: TGTGCCAGCAGCCCCCAGGGGAGGGTCAACACTGAAGCTTTCTTT. Its translation: CASSPQGRVNTEAFF.

The V gene is TRBV2, the J gene TRBJ2-4, with a weak D call TRBD1 (6 bases). The CDR3 has 14 amino acids. V lost 8 bases and J 3 bases, leaving 14 bases between the germline ends. Per the germline V gene, CDR1 is SNHLY and CDR2 is FYNNEI. The CDR3 reads CASLAGAGKNIQYF. For the CDR3, the DNA is TGTGCCAGCCTCGCAGGGGCAGGCAAAAACATTCAGTACTTC.

The sample holds a few counts of this clonotype. The rearrangement links TRBV10-1 to TRBJ1-1; no clear D gene. Germline V gives CDR1 WNHNN, CDR2 SYGVQD (reference sequence). This CDR3 region has 13 residues. Trimming left V 2 bases short and J 4 bases short, with 8 bases between. For the CDR3, the DNA is TGCGCCAGCAGTGAGGGAACCGCCACTGAAGCTTTCTTT. This sequence encodes CASSEGTATEAFF.

The chain couples TRBV5-5 to TRBJ2-1; tentative D call: TRBD2 (5 bases). CDR3 size: 17 residues. Trimming left V 1 base short and J 6 bases short, with 20 bases between. CDR1 and CDR2 from the germline V gene are SGHKS and YYEKEE (reference sequence). CDR3: CASSLRSDMGRGNEQFF. The CDR3 DNA sequence: TGTGCCAGCAGCTTGAGGTCGGATATGGGTCGGGGCAATGAGCAGTTCTTC.

V gene TRBV7-6 combines with J gene TRBJ2-7; tentatively, D is TRBD1 (6 bases). V was pared by 1 base and J by 10 bases, with 14 bases between. This CDR3 has 13 amino acids. Germline lookup yields CDR1 SGHVS and CDR2 FNYEAQ. The CDR3 DNA reads as TGTGCCAGCAGCTTAGGCCGACAGGAGAGCCAGTACTTC. Translating gives CASSLGRQESQYF.

On this clonotype itself: A junction boundary mismatches the germline segment, possibly from a read error. V gene TRBV5-6 combines with J gene TRBJ1-1; D is ambiguous. The CDR3 loop spans 13 amino acids. CDR1 is SGHDT and CDR2 is YYEEEE in the germline V gene. The CDR3, as DNA: TGTGCCAGCAACTTGGGGTTTGGGACTGAAGCTTTCTTT. Amino acids: CASNLGFGTEAFF.

The rearrangement uses TRBV2 and TRBJ1-3; D is ambiguous. Germline V gene sequence: CDR1 SNHLY, CDR2 FYNNEI. V dropped 7 bases and J dropped 4 bases, with 11 bases sitting between them. The CDR3 is 13 amino acids. For the CDR3, the DNA is TGTGCCAGCATTGGGATCCCGGGAAACACCATATATTTT. Translated, it gives CASIGIPGNTIYF.

This chain joins TRBV27 and TRBJ2-4; the D gene could be TRBD1 or TRBD2 (5 bases each). This CDR3 is built from 17 residues. The germline CDR1 and CDR2 sequences are MNHEY and SMNVEV (reference sequence). Trimming pared 8 bases from V and 0 bases from J, leaving 20 bases between. The CDR3 reads CASRLYPGTQAKNIQYF. DNA for the CDR3: TGTGCCAGCCGACTTTACCCCGGGACCCAAGCCAAAAACATTCAGTACTTC.

This clonotype came up a few times. V usage is TRBV7-9 and J usage is TRBJ2-1; 8 bases line up with TRBD1. Germline lookup yields CDR1 SEHNR and CDR2 FQNEAQ (reference sequence). The ends lost 2 bases at V and 5 bases at J; junction bases unmatched: 5. The CDR3 has 15 residues. CDR3 sequence reads: CASSLYRGANNEQFF. DNA of the CDR3: TGTGCCAGCAGCTTATACAGGGGGGCGAACAATGAGCAGTTCTTC.

This chain links TRBV5-1 with TRBJ1-5, with no clear D. CDR3 length: 15 residues. CDR1 and CDR2 from the germline V gene are SGHRS and YFSETQ. Trimming removed 0 bases at V and 3 bases at J, with 10 bases between. The CDR3 sequence is CASSLGPINNQPQHF. The CDR3 DNA reads TGCGCCAGCAGCTTGGGACCCATAAACAATCAGCCCCAGCATTTT.